The 19 T cell receptor beta chains in this list originate from one sample, sequenced in a study of shared clonotypes between healthy human individuals. Repertoires were generated with immunoSEQ multiplex PCR, while TCRdb's copy carries only in-frame clones and drops some. Altogether some 530,000 clones are present, 81% being singletons, with the ten largest covering about 12%. Sequenced input: PBMCs. These receptors came from a woman between 40 and 55 years old in good health. Some clones in this sample may be carry-over from other donors' samples.

A word on this clone: Since a far larger clone is one base different, this is likely a read error. The identical CDR3 is also encoded by other nucleotide sequences in the sample. This chain connects TRBV6-6 to TRBJ1-1; D ambiguous. V lost 0 bases, J lost 1 base, and 12 bases lay in between. CDR3 length: 16 amino acids. Germline loops: CDR1 MNHNY, CDR2 SVGAGI (reference sequence). The CDR3 is CASSYSRAEKNTEAFF. The CDR3 DNA reads TGTGCCAGCAGTTACTCTAGGGCAGAAAAGAACACTGAAGCTTTCTTT.

V gene TRBV11-3 combines with J gene TRBJ1-2, with a weak D call TRBD1 (6 bases). CDR3 length equals 18 residues. V was clipped by 4 bases and J by 4 bases, with 25 bases between them. Germline loops: CDR1 SGHNT, CDR2 YENEEA. The CDR3 DNA sequence: TGTGCCAGCAGCTGCCTCGTGGGGACAAAACTTCGGGCCTATGGCTACACCTTC. Translated, it gives CASSCLVGTKLRAYGYTF.

On this clone itself: The sample carries other DNA sequences with the same CDR3. This chain's CDR3 is CASSVGQGRSYEQYF. Here the CDR3 DNA reads TGTGCCAGCAGCGTAGGTCAGGGTCGGTCCTACGAGCAGTACTTC. This chain uses TRBV9 with TRBJ2-7, with a possible D match to TRBD1 (5 bases). Germline CDR1 and CDR2: SGDLS and YYNGEE. The CDR3 has 15 amino acids. Trimming pared 0 bases from V and 1 base from J, leaving 11 bases between.

The rearrangement joins TRBV10-2 to TRBJ2-3, with D perhaps matching TRBD2 (5 bases). This CDR3 is 14 amino acids long. The germline V gene has CDR1 WSHSY and CDR2 SAAADI. With 0 bases removed from V and 6 bases from J, the gap between germline ends came to 10 bases. Here the CDR3 reads CASSESGSGDTQYF. CDR3 in DNA: TGCGCCAGCAGTGAGTCCGGGTCGGGGGATACGCAGTATTTT.

This clone was seen a handful of times. The chain links TRBV5-1 to TRBJ1-1, with a weak D call TRBD1 (5 bases). This CDR3 contains 15 residues. Trimming shortened V by 4 bases and J by 0 bases, and 13 bases separated the two germline ends. Per the germline V gene, CDR1 is SGHRS and CDR2 is YFSETQ. The CDR3 bases are TGCGCCAGCAGCACGGGACTGGGCATGAACACTGAAGCTTTCTTT. It translates to CASSTGLGMNTEAFF.

Worth noting for this clone: This likely stems from a read error, as it lies one base from a far larger clone. This rearrangement joins TRBV30 to TRBJ1-2; 7 bases agree with TRBD1. This CDR3 contains 13 residues. Germline lookup yields CDR1 GTSNPN and CDR2 SVGIG (reference sequence). This chain's CDR3 is CTWSRQGPYGYTF. CDR3 bases: TGTACCTGGAGCAGACAGGGCCCCTATGGCTACACCTTC.

This clone was picked up one time. A far larger clone differs by one base, so this is likely a read error. This rearrangement joins TRBV9 to TRBJ1-4; TRBD1 might be the D (5 bases). Germline CDR1 is SGDLS and CDR2 is YYNGEE. This CDR3 spans 15 amino acids. In DNA, the CDR3 is TGTGCCAGCAGCGTATACGGGGCAACTAATAAAAAACTGTTTTTT. It yields the protein CASSVYGATNKKLFF.

This chain links TRBV30 with TRBJ2-1, with 8 bases that match TRBD2. The germline gives CDR1 GTSNPN, CDR2 SVGIG (reference sequence). The CDR3 sequence is 12 residues long. CDR3 coding DNA: TGTGCTTTAGCGGGACCCCGGGGTGAGCAGTTCTTC. The encoded protein is CALAGPRGEQFF.

This clone has a single count. At one end the junction does not follow the germline gene, possibly because of a read error. The V call is TRBV6-5, the J call TRBJ2-2, with D perhaps matching TRBD2 (6 bases). Germline V lookup: CDR1 MNHEY, CDR2 SVGAGI. The CDR3 contains 14 residues. The CDR3: CASGAGLNAGELFF. The CDR3 coding sequence is TGTGCCAGCGGAGCGGGTTTGAACGCCGGGGAGCTGTTTTTT.

The V gene is TRBV30, the J gene TRBJ2-1; perhaps TRBD2 as D (5 bases). V lost 1 base to trimming and J lost 6 bases, with 13 bases between them. Germline assignment: CDR1 GTSNPN and CDR2 SVGIG (reference sequence). CDR3 length: 14 residues. CDR3: CAWSELGGLNEQFF. In DNA, the CDR3 is TGTGCCTGGAGTGAACTAGGCGGGCTCAATGAGCAGTTCTTC. Supplemented by reference TRBV30 and TRBJ2-1, the full variable domain reads SQTIHQWPATLVQPVGSPLSLECTVEGTSNPNLYWYRQAAGRGLQLLFYSVGIGQISSEVPQNLSASRPQDRQFILSSKKLLLSDSGFYLCAWSELGGLNEQFFGPGTRLTVL.

About this clone itself: Within the sample, other DNA sequences also encode this same CDR3. The chain uses TRBV6-5 and TRBJ1-1; D is undetermined. V lost 0 bases and J 0 bases, leaving 2 bases between the germline ends. This CDR3 is 13 amino acids long. The germline V gene encodes CDR1 MNHEY and CDR2 SVGAGI. The CDR3 loop is CASSYSLNTEAFF. The CDR3 region has the DNA TGTGCCAGCAGTTACTCGCTGAACACTGAAGCTTTCTTT.

The chain recombines TRBV5-1 with TRBJ1-1, with 10 positions matching TRBD1. The germline CDR1 and CDR2 sequences are SGHRS and YFSETQ. The CDR3 has 14 residues. With 1 base clipped from V and 6 bases from J, the junction kept 3 bases outside the gene matches. Written as DNA, the CDR3 is TGCGCCAGCAGCTTGACCGGACAGGGGGCTGAAGCTTTCTTT. Its protein product is CASSLTGQGAEAFF.

This chain links TRBV30 with TRBJ2-7, with D perhaps matching TRBD1 (6 bases). Per germline, CDR1 GTSNPN and CDR2 SVGIG (reference sequence). Trimming removed 2 bases from V and 5 bases from J, with 19 bases in between. The CDR3 totals 15 residues. CDR3 in amino acids: CAWSSDRKGTHEQYF. DNA of the CDR3: TGTGCCTGGAGTTCCGACAGGAAAGGTACCCACGAGCAGTACTTC.

Remarks on this clone: A far bigger clonotype differs at one base, so this is likely a read error. V and J are TRBV7-9 and TRBJ2-3; D is unclear. Germline-derived CDR1 and CDR2 are SEHNR and FQNEAQ (reference sequence). With 5 bases removed from V and 1 base from J, the gap between germline ends came to 10 bases. The CDR3 loop spans 14 amino acids. CDR3 amino acids: CASSQGWGTDTQYF. The CDR3 coding sequence is TGTGCCAGCAGCCAAGGTTGGGGCACAGATACGCAGTATTTT.

This chain links TRBV18 with TRBJ2-7; 7 positions match TRBD2. CDR1 is KGHSH, CDR2 LQKENI, per germline. The CDR3 runs to 16 residues. V trimming: 6 bases; J trimming: 0 bases; junction bases outside the gene matches: 11. For the CDR3, the DNA is TGTGCCAGCTCCCCCCCCCTAGCGGTACGCTCCTACGAGCAGTACTTC. Its protein is CASSPPLAVRSYEQYF.

This chain uses TRBV10-3 with TRBJ2-4; 10 positions agree with TRBD1. V lost 0 bases to trimming and J lost 3 bases; unmatched junction nucleotides: 5. The CDR3 runs 17 residues. Germline CDR1 ENHRY, CDR2 SYGVKD. CDR3 nucleotides: TGTGCCATCAGTGAGTCCCGGACAGGGGGGGGCAAAAACATTCAGTACTTC. This translates into CAISESRTGGGKNIQYF.

DNA of the CDR3: TGTGCCAGCAGCTCCGGAGAGGGCTACGAGCAGTACTTC. This sequence encodes CASSSGEGYEQYF. The V call is TRBV7-2, the J call TRBJ2-7; TRBD2 is a possible D gene (5 bases). V was cut by 4 bases and J by 3 bases, with 10 bases left in between. This CDR3 is built from 13 residues. Germline V gene sequence: CDR1 SGHTA, CDR2 FQGNSA.

J is TRBJ1-1 and V is TRBV4-2; no clear D. Germline lookup yields CDR1 LGHNA and CDR2 YNFKEQ. Trimming shortened V by 4 bases and J by 1 base, and 10 bases separated the two germline ends. The length of the CDR3 is 14 residues. CDR3 region: CASSRGSRNTEAFF. The DNA of the CDR3 is TGTGCCAGCAGCCGAGGGAGTAGGAACACTGAAGCTTTCTTT.

This clone was seen once. The J gene is TRBJ2-7, the V gene TRBV29-1; tentatively, D is TRBD1 (5 bases). Per germline, CDR1 SQVTM and CDR2 ANQGSEA. The V gene lost 5 bases and the J gene lost 1 base, with 15 bases spanning the gap. This CDR3 spans 14 amino acids. The CDR3 region is CSVTLQGWSYEQYF. CDR3 bases: TGCAGCGTTACCCTCCAGGGTTGGTCCTACGAGCAGTACTTC.